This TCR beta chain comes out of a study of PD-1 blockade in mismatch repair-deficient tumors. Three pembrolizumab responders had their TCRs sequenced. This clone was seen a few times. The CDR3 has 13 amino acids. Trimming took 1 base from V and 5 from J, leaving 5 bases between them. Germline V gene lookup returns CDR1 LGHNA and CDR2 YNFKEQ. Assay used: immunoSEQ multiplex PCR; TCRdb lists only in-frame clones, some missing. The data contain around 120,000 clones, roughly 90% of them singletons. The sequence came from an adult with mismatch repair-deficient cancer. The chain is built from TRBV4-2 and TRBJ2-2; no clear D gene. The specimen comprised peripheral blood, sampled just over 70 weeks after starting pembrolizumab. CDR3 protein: CASSQGTTGELFF. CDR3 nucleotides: TGTGCCAGCAGCCAAGGGACGACCGGGGAGCTGTTTTTT.